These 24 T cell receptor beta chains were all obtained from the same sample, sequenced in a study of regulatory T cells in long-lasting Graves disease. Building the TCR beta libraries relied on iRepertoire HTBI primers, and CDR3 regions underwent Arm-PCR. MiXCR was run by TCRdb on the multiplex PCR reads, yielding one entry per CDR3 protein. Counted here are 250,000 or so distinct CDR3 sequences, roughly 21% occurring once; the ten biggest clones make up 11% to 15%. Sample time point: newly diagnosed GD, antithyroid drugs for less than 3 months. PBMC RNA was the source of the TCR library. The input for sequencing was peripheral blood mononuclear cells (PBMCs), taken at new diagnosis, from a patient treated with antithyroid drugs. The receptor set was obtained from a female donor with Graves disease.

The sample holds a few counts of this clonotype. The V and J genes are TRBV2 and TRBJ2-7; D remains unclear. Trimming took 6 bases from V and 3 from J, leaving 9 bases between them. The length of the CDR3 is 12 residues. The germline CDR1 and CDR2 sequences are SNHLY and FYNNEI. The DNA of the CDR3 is TGTGCCAGCAGGAGAGAAAACTACGAGCAGTACTTC. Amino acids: CASRRENYEQYF.

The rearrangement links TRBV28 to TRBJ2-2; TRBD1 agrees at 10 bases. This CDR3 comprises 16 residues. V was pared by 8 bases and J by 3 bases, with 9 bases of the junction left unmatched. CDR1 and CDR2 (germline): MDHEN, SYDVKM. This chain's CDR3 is CASPQPGTGDTGELFF. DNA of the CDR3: TGTGCCAGCCCGCAGCCCGGGACAGGGGACACCGGGGAGCTGTTTTTT.

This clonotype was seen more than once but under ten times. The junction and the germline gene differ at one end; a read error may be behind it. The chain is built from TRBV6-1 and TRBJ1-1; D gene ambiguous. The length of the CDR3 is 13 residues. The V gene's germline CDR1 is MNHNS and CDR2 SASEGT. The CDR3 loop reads CASSEKGLAEAFF. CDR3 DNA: TGTGCCAGCAGTGAAAAAGGTTTGGCTGAGGCTTTCTTT.

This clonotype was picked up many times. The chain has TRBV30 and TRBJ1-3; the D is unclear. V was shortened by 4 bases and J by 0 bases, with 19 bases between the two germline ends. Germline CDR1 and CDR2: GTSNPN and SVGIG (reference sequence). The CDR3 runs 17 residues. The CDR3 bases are TGTGCCTGGACCGATGTCACCGGTCCTCACTCTGGAAACACCATATATTTT. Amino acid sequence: CAWTDVTGPHSGNTIYF. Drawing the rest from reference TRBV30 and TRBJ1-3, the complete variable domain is SQTIHQWPATLVQPVGSPLSLECTVEGTSNPNLYWYRQAAGRGLQLLFYSVGIGQISSEVPQNLSASRPQDRQFILSSKKLLLSDSGFYLCAWTDVTGPHSGNTIYFGEGSWLTVV.

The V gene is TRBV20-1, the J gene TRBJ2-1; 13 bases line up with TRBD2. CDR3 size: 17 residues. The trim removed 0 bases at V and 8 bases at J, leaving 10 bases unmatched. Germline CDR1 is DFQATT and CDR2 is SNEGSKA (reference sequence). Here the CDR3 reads CSARDMGLAGHGHEQFF. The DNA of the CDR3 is TGCAGTGCTAGAGATATGGGACTAGCGGGACACGGACATGAGCAGTTCTTC.

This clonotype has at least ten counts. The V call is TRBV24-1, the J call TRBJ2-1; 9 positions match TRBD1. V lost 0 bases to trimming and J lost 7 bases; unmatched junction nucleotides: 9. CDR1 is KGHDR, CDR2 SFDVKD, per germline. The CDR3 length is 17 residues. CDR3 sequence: CATSDLRGGDRDNEQFF. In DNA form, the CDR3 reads TGTGCCACCAGTGATTTGCGTGGGGGGGACAGGGATAATGAGCAGTTCTTC.

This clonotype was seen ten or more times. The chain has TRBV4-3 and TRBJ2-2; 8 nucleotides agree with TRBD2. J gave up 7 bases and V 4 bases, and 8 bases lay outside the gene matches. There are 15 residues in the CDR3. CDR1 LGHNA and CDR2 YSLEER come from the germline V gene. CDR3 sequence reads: CASSRNSGAGGELFF. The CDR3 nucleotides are TGCGCCAGCAGCCGAAATAGCGGGGCGGGCGGGGAGCTGTTTTTT.

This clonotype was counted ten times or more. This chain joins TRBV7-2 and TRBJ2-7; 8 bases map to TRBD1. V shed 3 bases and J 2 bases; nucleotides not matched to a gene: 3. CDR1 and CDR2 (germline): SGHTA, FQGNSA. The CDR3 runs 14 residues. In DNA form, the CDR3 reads TGTGCCAGCAGCTTTGCGGGACAGGCCTACGAGCAGTACTTC. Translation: CASSFAGQAYEQYF.

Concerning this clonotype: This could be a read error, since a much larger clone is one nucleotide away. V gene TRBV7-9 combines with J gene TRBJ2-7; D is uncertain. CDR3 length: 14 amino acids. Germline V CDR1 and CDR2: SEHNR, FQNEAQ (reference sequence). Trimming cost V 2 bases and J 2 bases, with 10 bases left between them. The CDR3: CASSLFGKAYEQYF. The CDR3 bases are TGTGCCAGCAGCTTATTCGGAAAGGCCTACGAGCAGTACTTC.

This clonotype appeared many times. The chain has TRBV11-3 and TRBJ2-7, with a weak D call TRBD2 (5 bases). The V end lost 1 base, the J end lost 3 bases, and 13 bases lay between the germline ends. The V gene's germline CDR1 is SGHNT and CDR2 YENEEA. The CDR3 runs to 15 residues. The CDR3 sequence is CASSLVPGIGYEQYF. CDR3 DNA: TGTGCCAGCAGCTTAGTTCCCGGGATTGGCTACGAGCAGTACTTC.

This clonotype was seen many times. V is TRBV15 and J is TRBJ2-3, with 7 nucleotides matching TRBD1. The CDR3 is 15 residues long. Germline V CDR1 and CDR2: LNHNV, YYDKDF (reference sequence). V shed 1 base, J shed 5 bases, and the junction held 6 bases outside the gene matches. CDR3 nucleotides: TGTGCCACCAGCAGAGGAAACAGGGGCGGAGATACGCAGTATTTT. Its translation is CATSRGNRGGDTQYF.

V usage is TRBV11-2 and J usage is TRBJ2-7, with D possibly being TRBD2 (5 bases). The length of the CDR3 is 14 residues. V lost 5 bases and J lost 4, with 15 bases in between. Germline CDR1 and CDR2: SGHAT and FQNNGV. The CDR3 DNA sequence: TGTGCCAGCAGCAACGGGATAGGAGTATACGAGCAGTACTTC. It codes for CASSNGIGVYEQYF.

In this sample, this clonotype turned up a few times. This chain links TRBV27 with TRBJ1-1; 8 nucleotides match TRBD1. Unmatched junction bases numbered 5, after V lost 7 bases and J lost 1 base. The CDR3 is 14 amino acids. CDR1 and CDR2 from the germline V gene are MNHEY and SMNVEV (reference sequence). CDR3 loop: CASMTGTGNTEAFF. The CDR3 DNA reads TGTGCCAGCATGACCGGGACAGGGAACACTGAAGCTTTCTTT.

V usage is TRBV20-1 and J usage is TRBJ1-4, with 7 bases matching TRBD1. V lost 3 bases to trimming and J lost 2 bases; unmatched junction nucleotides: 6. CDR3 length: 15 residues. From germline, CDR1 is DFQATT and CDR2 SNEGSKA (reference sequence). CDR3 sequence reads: CSASQGGGTNEKLFF. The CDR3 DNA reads TGCAGTGCTAGCCAGGGGGGGGGGACTAATGAAAAACTGTTTTTT.

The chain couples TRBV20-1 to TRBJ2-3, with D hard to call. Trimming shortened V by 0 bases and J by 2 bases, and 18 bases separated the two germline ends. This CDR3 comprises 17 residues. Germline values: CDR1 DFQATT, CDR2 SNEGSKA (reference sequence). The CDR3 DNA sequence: TGCAGTGCTAGAGATCGCGTTTTGATGGCGGACACAGATACGCAGTATTTT. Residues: CSARDRVLMADTDTQYF.

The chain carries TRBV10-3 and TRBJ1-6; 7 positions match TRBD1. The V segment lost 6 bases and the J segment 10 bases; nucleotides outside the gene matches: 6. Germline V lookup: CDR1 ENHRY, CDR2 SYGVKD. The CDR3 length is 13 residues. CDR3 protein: CAIRGQRDSPLHF. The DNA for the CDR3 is TGTGCCATCAGGGGACAGAGGGACTCACCCCTCCACTTT.

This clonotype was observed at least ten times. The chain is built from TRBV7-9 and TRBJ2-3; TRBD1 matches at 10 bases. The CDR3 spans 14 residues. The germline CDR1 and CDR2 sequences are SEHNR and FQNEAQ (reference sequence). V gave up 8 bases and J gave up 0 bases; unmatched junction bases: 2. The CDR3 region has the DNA TGTGCCAGCTCGGACAGGGGGAGCACAGATACGCAGTATTTT. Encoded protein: CASSDRGSTDTQYF.

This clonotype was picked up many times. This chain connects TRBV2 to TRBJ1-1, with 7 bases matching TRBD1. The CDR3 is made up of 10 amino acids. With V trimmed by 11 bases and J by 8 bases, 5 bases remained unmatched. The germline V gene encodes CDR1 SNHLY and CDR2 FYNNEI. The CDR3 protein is CAGHRGEAFF. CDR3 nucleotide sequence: TGTGCCGGACACAGGGGAGAAGCTTTCTTT.

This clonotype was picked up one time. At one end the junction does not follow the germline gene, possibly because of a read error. The CDR3 protein is CASSLGPTGGYTF. As DNA, the CDR3 is TGTGCCAGCAGCTTGGGCCCCACCGGCGGCTACACCTTC. The chain recombines TRBV5-1 with TRBJ1-2; D not resolved. The CDR3 length is 13 residues. The germline gives CDR1 SGHRS, CDR2 YFSETQ. Full variable domain (remainder filled in from reference TRBV5-1 and TRBJ1-2): KAGVTQTPRYLIKTRGQQVTLSCSPISGHRSVSWYQQTPGQGLQFLFEYFSETQRNKGNFPGRFSGRQFSNSRSEMNVSTLELGDSALYLCASSLGPTGGYTFGSGTRLTVV.

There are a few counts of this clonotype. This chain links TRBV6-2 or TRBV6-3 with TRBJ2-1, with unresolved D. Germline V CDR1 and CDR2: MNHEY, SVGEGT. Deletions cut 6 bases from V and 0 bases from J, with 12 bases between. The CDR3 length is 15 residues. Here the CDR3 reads CASSPPVSSYNEQFF. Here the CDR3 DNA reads TGTGCCAGCAGCCCCCCGGTTAGCTCCTACAATGAGCAGTTCTTC.

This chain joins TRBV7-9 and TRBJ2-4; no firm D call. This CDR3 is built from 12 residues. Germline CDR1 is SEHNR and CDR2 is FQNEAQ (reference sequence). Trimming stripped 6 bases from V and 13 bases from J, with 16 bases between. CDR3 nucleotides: TGTGCCAGCAGTCTTAGCAGAAATGAGCAGTACTTC. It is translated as CASSLSRNEQYF.

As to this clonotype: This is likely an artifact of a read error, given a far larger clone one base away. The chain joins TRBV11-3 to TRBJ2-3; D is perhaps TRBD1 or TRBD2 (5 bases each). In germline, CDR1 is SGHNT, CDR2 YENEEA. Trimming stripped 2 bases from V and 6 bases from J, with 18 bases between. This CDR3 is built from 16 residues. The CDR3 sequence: CASSLQAALEGDTQYF. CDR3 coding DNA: TGTGCCAGCAGCTTACAAGCGGCCCTCGAGGGGGATACGCAGTATTTT.

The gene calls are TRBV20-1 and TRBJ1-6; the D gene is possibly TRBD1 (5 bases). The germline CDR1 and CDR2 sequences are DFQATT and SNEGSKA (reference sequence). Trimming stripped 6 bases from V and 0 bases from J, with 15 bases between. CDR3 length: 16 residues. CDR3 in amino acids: CSAPQGGSSYNSPLHF. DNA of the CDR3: TGCAGTGCACCTCAGGGTGGGAGCTCCTATAATTCACCCCTCCACTTT.

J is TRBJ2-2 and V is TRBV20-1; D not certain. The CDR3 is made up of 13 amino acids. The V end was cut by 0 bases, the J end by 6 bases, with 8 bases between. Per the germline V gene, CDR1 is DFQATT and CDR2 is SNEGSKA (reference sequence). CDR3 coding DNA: TGCAGTGCTAGAGATCCTAGGCCCGGGGAGCTGTTTTTT. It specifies CSARDPRPGELFF.